A single sample is the source of the 25 T cell receptor beta chains below, sequenced in a study of blood T cell repertoires in COVID-19. Data came from immunoSEQ multiplex PCR; TCRdb stores just in-frame clones and leaves some out. Of about 240,000 clones in the sample, approximately 78% were seen once. Input material: peripheral blood. These receptors were obtained from an older woman with active or convalescent COVID-19.

This clone was picked up a small number of times. The chain employs TRBV5-1 and TRBJ1-1, with D maybe TRBD1 (5 bases). The CDR3 covers 16 residues. V was cut by 1 base and J by 0 bases, with 13 bases left in between. Germline-derived CDR1 and CDR2 are SGHRS and YFSETQ. In nucleotides, the CDR3 is TGCGCCAGCAGCTTGAGTACCTTACAGGTGAACACTGAAGCTTTCTTT. As protein: CASSLSTLQVNTEAFF.

The chain links TRBV5-1 to TRBJ2-1, with 7 nucleotides matching TRBD1. This CDR3 has 15 residues. Germline CDR1 is SGHRS and CDR2 is YFSETQ. After removal of 4 bases from V and 2 bases from J, the junction contained 6 bases not matched to a gene. The CDR3 here is CASSAGQVPYNEQFF. CDR3 nucleotides: TGCGCCAGCAGCGCCGGACAGGTCCCCTACAATGAGCAGTTCTTC.

This chain connects TRBV6-2 or TRBV6-3 to TRBJ1-1, with 8 nucleotides matching TRBD1. V lost 0 bases and J lost 0; bases outside the gene matches: 12. This CDR3 contains 19 residues. Germline V gene lookup returns CDR1 MNHEY and CDR2 SVGEGT. This chain's CDR3 is CASSYSDRVKRGLNTEAFF. The CDR3 DNA sequence: TGTGCCAGCAGTTACTCGGACAGGGTAAAGAGAGGGTTGAACACTGAAGCTTTCTTT.

This chain uses TRBV29-1 with TRBJ1-5, with 8 bases identical to TRBD1. Looked up from germline, CDR1 is SQVTM and CDR2 is ANQGSEA. V shed 3 bases and J 4 bases; nucleotides not matched to a gene: 2. This CDR3 region has 13 residues. In DNA, the CDR3 is TGCAGCGTTGAGCAGGGGGCAAATCAGCCCCAGCATTTT. It encodes CSVEQGANQPQHF.

The chain employs TRBV9 and TRBJ2-5, with TRBD2 matching over 8 bases. The junction had 3 bases not matched to a gene; V was cut back by 0 bases and J by 5 bases. Germline V gene lookup returns CDR1 SGDLS and CDR2 YYNGEE. The CDR3 extends over 14 amino acids. The CDR3 nucleotides are TGTGCCAGCAGCGTAGTAAGCGGGAGTGAGACCCAGTACTTC. Translated: CASSVVSGSETQYF.

This chain uses TRBV6-5 with TRBJ2-7; D may be TRBD1 (6 bases). V lost 6 bases and J 1 base, leaving 7 bases between the germline ends. CDR1 and CDR2 from the germline V gene are MNHEY and SVGAGI. The CDR3 totals 12 residues. The CDR3 sequence: CASRTGSYEQYF. CDR3 nucleotide sequence: TGTGCCAGCAGAACAGGGTCCTACGAGCAGTACTTC.

The chain employs TRBV18 and TRBJ2-7; 11 bases are a match to TRBD2. V trimming: 3 bases; J trimming: 2 bases; junction bases outside the gene matches: 6. The length of the CDR3 is 16 residues. From germline, CDR1 is KGHSH and CDR2 LQKENI. The CDR3 spells CASSPQGLADTYEQYF. In nucleotides, the CDR3 is TGTGCCAGCTCACCTCAGGGACTAGCGGATACCTACGAGCAGTACTTC.

The genes are TRBV27 and TRBJ1-4; D may be TRBD1 (6 bases). Germline values: CDR1 MNHEY, CDR2 SMNVEV (reference sequence). The V end was cut by 7 bases, the J end by 0 bases, with 9 bases between. This CDR3 contains 14 residues. The CDR3: CASKDRPTNEKLFF. DNA for the CDR3: TGTGCCAGCAAAGACAGGCCAACTAATGAAAAACTGTTTTTT.

The gene calls are TRBV6-5 and TRBJ1-5; 8 nucleotides line up with TRBD1. The V gene's germline CDR1 is MNHEY and CDR2 SVGAGI. The CDR3 sequence is 14 residues long. The trim removed 7 bases at V and 11 bases at J, leaving 13 bases unmatched. CDR3 DNA: TGTGCCAGCAAGTCAGGACAGGGTTTTTCTGCCCAGCATTTT. Protein sequence: CASKSGQGFSAQHF.

On this clone itself: A much larger clone differs by one base, so this may be a read error. This chain links TRBV19 with TRBJ1-6; D gene ambiguous. The germline V gene encodes CDR1 LNHDA and CDR2 SQIVND (reference sequence). The CDR3 consists of 14 residues. CDR3 nucleotides: TGTGTCAGTACTCCCAGCTCCTATAATTCACCCCTCCACTTT. This encodes CVSTPSSYNSPLHF.

This clone was detected only a few times. The chain recombines TRBV12-3 or TRBV12-4 with TRBJ1-5; maybe TRBD1 (5 bases). Trimming removed 3 bases from V and 6 bases from J, with 9 bases in between. This CDR3 has 13 residues. CDR3 in amino acids: CASSFGGGQPQHF. For the CDR3, the DNA is TGTGCCAGCAGTTTCGGGGGTGGTCAGCCCCAGCATTTT.

This chain links TRBV10-3 with TRBJ1-2, with TRBD1 matching 10 bases. In germline, CDR1 is ENHRY, CDR2 SYGVKD. The CDR3 consists of 17 residues. V lost 3 bases and J lost 2; bases outside the gene matches: 9. The CDR3 nucleotides read TGTGCCATCAGTGACGGGAGGACAGGGGGGCACAACTATGGCTACACCTTC. This gives the protein CAISDGRTGGHNYGYTF.

The V gene is TRBV6-5, the J gene TRBJ1-2, with D perhaps TRBD1 (5 bases). Trimming pared 6 bases from V and 8 bases from J, leaving 13 bases between. The CDR3 consists of 12 residues. Germline V gene data show CDR1 as MNHEY and CDR2 as SVGAGI. The CDR3 reads CASRKTDGGYTF. The CDR3 DNA is TGTGCCAGCAGGAAGACAGACGGAGGCTACACCTTC.

This clone was detected a few times. This rearrangement joins TRBV14 to TRBJ1-3; D is possibly TRBD1 (6 bases). V dropped 1 base and J dropped 4 bases, with 11 bases sitting between them. This CDR3 is built from 15 residues. Germline CDR1 is SGHDN and CDR2 is FVKESK. CDR3 nucleotide sequence: TGTGCCAGCAGCCAAGCAGGGGTTCCCGGAAACACCATATATTTT. Protein: CASSQAGVPGNTIYF.

This clone has more than one count but fewer than ten. The chain has TRBV9 and TRBJ1-1; 9 bases align to TRBD1. CDR1 is SGDLS and CDR2 is YYNGEE in the germline V gene. The trim removed 3 bases at V and 4 bases at J, leaving 13 bases unmatched. The CDR3 spans 17 residues. CDR3 coding DNA: TGTGCCAGCAGCGCAAAACAGGGGGCGCTCGGTCGCACTGAAGCTTTCTTT. Translated, it gives CASSAKQGALGRTEAFF.

The CDR3 coding sequence is TGTGCCAGCAGCCGGGACAGCTATGGCTACACCTTC. This codes for CASSRDSYGYTF. The rearrangement uses TRBV6-1 and TRBJ1-2, with 7 bases aligning to TRBD1. The CDR3 runs 12 residues. Trimming at V came to 6 bases and at J to 4 bases, leaving 2 bases not matched to a gene. The germline gives CDR1 MNHNS, CDR2 SASEGT.

J is TRBJ2-1 and V is TRBV2; the D gene is possibly TRBD1 (6 bases). V was trimmed by 7 bases and J by 4 bases, leaving 14 bases between them. This CDR3 has 14 residues. CDR1 is SNHLY and CDR2 is FYNNEI in the germline V gene. The DNA of the CDR3 is TGTGCCAGCAAGGCGGCAGGGGCTTACAATGAGCAGTTCTTC. This gives the protein CASKAAGAYNEQFF. The variable domain in full, with the rest retrieved from reference TRBV2 and TRBJ2-1, is EPEVTQTPSHQVTQMGQEVILRCVPISNHLYFYWYRQILGQKVEFLVSFYNNEISEKSEIFDDQFSVERPDGSNFTLKIRSTKLEDSAMYFCASKAAGAYNEQFFGPGTRLTVL.

This chain links TRBV30 with TRBJ1-1, with D maybe TRBD1 (6 bases). V was shortened by 0 bases and J by 12 bases, with 11 bases between the two germline ends. Germline V gene sequence: CDR1 GTSNPN, CDR2 SVGIG (reference sequence). The CDR3 runs to 11 residues. In nucleotides, the CDR3 is TGTGCCTGGAGTGTGGCAGGGGAAACTTTCTTT. Protein: CAWSVAGETFF.

V gene TRBV14 combines with J gene TRBJ2-3; D is ambiguous. Trimming took off 3 bases at V and 3 bases at J, with 19 bases between the two ends. From germline, CDR1 is SGHDN and CDR2 FVKESK. The CDR3 totals 17 residues. For the CDR3, the DNA is TGTGCCAGCAGCCAGAGTTCGGCTCTCGCGAGGACAGATACGCAGTATTTT. It specifies CASSQSSALARTDTQYF.

This clone was seen just once. This chain links TRBV2 with TRBJ2-5, with TRBD1 identical over 7 bases. The CDR3 is 14 residues long. Germline V CDR1 and CDR2: SNHLY, FYNNEI. The ends lost 6 bases at V and 2 bases at J; junction bases unmatched: 6. CDR3 DNA: TGTGCCAGCAGCGGGACAGTATTACAAGAGACCCAGTACTTC. Translated: CASSGTVLQETQYF.

The gene calls are TRBV18 and TRBJ1-2; 9 positions agree with TRBD1. The CDR3 totals 14 residues. The ends lost 2 bases at V and 5 bases at J; junction bases unmatched: 3. Germline CDR1 is KGHSH and CDR2 is LQKENI. The CDR3 protein is CASSPSGQGYGYTF. CDR3 bases: TGTGCCAGCTCACCATCGGGACAGGGATATGGCTACACCTTC.

This rearrangement joins TRBV29-1 to TRBJ2-3; possible D gene TRBD2, 6 bases. The V gene lost 7 bases and the J gene lost 2 bases, with 13 bases spanning the gap. The germline V gene has CDR1 SQVTM and CDR2 ANQGSEA. The CDR3 totals 13 residues. CDR3 nucleotides: TGCAGCGGTCACGGAGGGGTCACAGATACGCAGTATTTT. It specifies CSGHGGVTDTQYF.

This clone has just a few counts. This sequence joins TRBV6-1 and TRBJ1-1; perhaps TRBD1 as D (5 bases). Germline assignment: CDR1 MNHNS and CDR2 SASEGT. The length of the CDR3 is 15 residues. Trimming cost V 1 base and J 5 bases, with 14 bases left between them. CDR3 DNA sequence: TGTGCCAGCAGTGAAGAGGGCCAGGGCGGAACTGAAGCTTTCTTT. This encodes CASSEEGQGGTEAFF.

The rearrangement joins TRBV24-1 to TRBJ1-2, with a weak D call TRBD1 (5 bases). The germline V and J ends were trimmed by 3 bases and 8 bases, with 12 bases remaining between them. The CDR3 extends over 13 amino acids. Germline lookup yields CDR1 KGHDR and CDR2 SFDVKD. This CDR3 is CATSDGTGLGYTF. In DNA, the CDR3 is TGTGCCACCAGTGATGGGACTGGGTTGGGCTACACCTTC.

This clone occurred many times. The V call is TRBV7-9, the J call TRBJ1-4, with 7 bases lining up with TRBD1. Germline assignment: CDR1 SEHNR and CDR2 FQNEAQ (reference sequence). The trim removed 5 bases at V and 3 bases at J, leaving 9 bases unmatched. The CDR3 extends over 16 amino acids. CDR3 DNA sequence: TGTGCCAGCAGCGCCAGACAGGGCAATTCTAATGAAAAACTGTTTTTT. Protein product: CASSARQGNSNEKLFF. Drawing the rest from reference TRBV7-9 and TRBJ1-4, the complete variable domain is DTGVSQNPRHKITKRGQNVTFRCDPISEHNRLYWYRQTLGQGPEFLTYFQNEAQLEKSRLLSDRFSAERPKGSFSTLEIQRTEQGDSAMYLCASSARQGNSNEKLFFGSGTQLSVL.